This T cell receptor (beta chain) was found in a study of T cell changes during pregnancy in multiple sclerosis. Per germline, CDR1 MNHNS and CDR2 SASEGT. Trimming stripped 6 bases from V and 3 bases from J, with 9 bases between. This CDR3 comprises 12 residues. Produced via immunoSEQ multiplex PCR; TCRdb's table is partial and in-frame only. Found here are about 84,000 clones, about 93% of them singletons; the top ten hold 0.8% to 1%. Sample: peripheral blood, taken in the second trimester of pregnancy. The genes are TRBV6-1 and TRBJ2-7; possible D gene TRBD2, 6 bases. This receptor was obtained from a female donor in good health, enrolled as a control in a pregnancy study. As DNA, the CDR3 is TGTGCCAGCAGCCCCGGGGGCTACGAGCAGTACTTC. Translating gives CASSPGGYEQYF.